The clone carrying this TCR beta chain was picked up one time. This specimen comes from a study of blood T cell repertoires in COVID-19. Study as a whole: Sites across the United States, Italy and Spain contributed samples from acute and convalescent COVID-19. T cells, B-cell-depleted T cells, or PBMCs provided the cDNA or gDNA that served as material.

CDR3 length equals 15 residues. The germline gives CDR1 SGHRS, CDR2 YFSETQ. The V gene end was trimmed by 7 bases and the J gene end by 9 bases; junction bases not matched to a gene: 13. In the study's own analysis: Estimated nucleated cell counts came from reference gene primer amplification. Clones were read by immunoSEQ multiplex PCR, and TCRdb kept only the in-frame ones, dropping some. The DNA was the basis for D and trimming; V, J and clone size are from that table. The sample carries 200,000 to 250,000 clones, just over 85% recorded once. Material: peripheral blood. The receptor was derived from a man aged 25-45 years who had recovered from COVID-19. The J gene is TRBJ2-1, the V gene TRBV5-1, with 10 bases aligning to TRBD1. CDR3: CASRPDRGGLGEQFF. The CDR3 bases are TGCGCCAGCCGACCGGACAGGGGGGGTTTAGGTGAGCAGTTCTTC.